The subject of this entry is one T cell receptor (beta chain). Its antigen is not known. The PCR used 60 Vbeta and 13 Jbeta primers. The repertoire was sequenced with immunoSEQ multiplex PCR; TCRdb's copy has only in-frame clones and lacks some. This table holds fewer than 150,000 clones, 79% found once. Unrecorded immune exposure was likely among donors, who were nominally healthy when sampled. The data originate from a study of cytomegalovirus exposure and HLA in healthy donors. In germline, CDR1 is MNHEY, CDR2 SMNVEV (reference sequence). There are 14 residues in the CDR3. V dropped 5 bases and J dropped 9 bases, with 17 bases sitting between them. Broader study findings: CMV antigen specificity was confirmed in vitro for three CMV-associated chains.

The chain has TRBV27 and TRBJ1-5; possibly TRBD1 for D (5 bases). The sample comprised PBMCs. This clonotype was sampled from a man between 35 and 55 years old in good health and CMV-seropositive. CDR3 DNA sequence: TGTGCCAGCAGTCCAACAGGTCCGGAAGGGCCCCAGCATTTT. Translation gives CASSPTGPEGPQHF.